A single sample gave rise to the 17 T cell receptor beta chains below, sequenced in a study of shared clonotypes between healthy human individuals. Some clones are missing from TCRdb's copy, which holds only in-frame ones; the method was immunoSEQ multiplex PCR. The repertoire has 500,000 to 700,000 clones, about 95% of them found once; the top ten carry over 0.1%. CD45RO-negative, CCR7-selected cells formed the naive CD8 fraction, which excluded terminally differentiated effector memory CD45RA+ cells. The specimen sequenced was naive CD8+ T cells sorted from blood. All receptors come from a woman aged 25 to 39 in good health.

The rearrangement uses TRBV28 and TRBJ2-5, with D possibly being TRBD1 or TRBD2 (5 bases each). V lost 2 bases and J 11 bases, leaving 21 bases between the germline ends. Germline values: CDR1 MDHEN, CDR2 SYDVKM. The CDR3 runs to 15 residues. As DNA, the CDR3 is TGTGCCAGCAGTTTAGAATCCACCCTTGTGGGGGAGCAGTACTTC. Residues: CASSLESTLVGEQYF.

The V gene is TRBV27, the J gene TRBJ2-5, with TRBD1 as a possible D gene (6 bases). The closer fit of TRBJ2-7 to the DNA end suggests the J call may be wrong. Germline CDR1 is MNHEY and CDR2 is SMNVEV (reference sequence). The CDR3 totals 13 residues. The CDR3: CASSHGQSYEQYF. For the CDR3, the DNA is TGTGCCAGCAGTCACGGACAGTCCTACGAGCAGTACTTC.

Details on this clone: This CDR3 is also generated by other DNA sequences in the sample. J is TRBJ1-1 and V is TRBV6-1; D uncertain. This CDR3 comprises 12 residues. Per the germline V gene, CDR1 is MNHNS and CDR2 is SASEGT. V lost 1 base and J 4 bases, leaving 4 bases between the germline ends. In nucleotides, the CDR3 is TGTGCCAGCAGTGAAGGGAGCACTGAAGCTTTCTTT. It translates to CASSEGSTEAFF.

The chain couples TRBV5-4 to TRBJ2-7; possibly TRBD2 for D (5 bases). The germline V gene has CDR1 SGHNT and CDR2 YYREEE (reference sequence). With 5 bases removed from V and 7 bases from J, the gap between germline ends came to 16 bases. The CDR3 has 13 residues. The CDR3 sequence is CASRSEEVNEQYF. In nucleotides, the CDR3 is TGTGCCAGCAGATCTGAGGAGGTGAATGAGCAGTACTTC.

The CDR3 sequence: CASRDRSSSNQPQHF. The CDR3 nucleotides read TGCGCCAGCAGGGACAGATCGAGCAGCAATCAGCCCCAGCATTTT. The chain recombines TRBV4-1 with TRBJ1-5; D is perhaps TRBD1 (6 bases). The V gene lost 6 bases and the J gene lost 1 base, with 13 bases spanning the gap. The CDR3 extends over 15 amino acids. Germline CDR1 is MGHRA and CDR2 is YSYEKL.

The chain links TRBV7-9 to TRBJ2-3; 8 bases agree with TRBD2. The CDR3 is 15 residues long. Germline V lookup: CDR1 SEHNR, CDR2 FQNEAQ (reference sequence). The ends lost 4 bases at V and 6 bases at J; junction bases unmatched: 9. CDR3 DNA: TGTGCCAGCAGCTCGCGACTAGCGAAGTTGGATACGCAGTATTTT. Its protein product is CASSSRLAKLDTQYF.

The chain combines TRBV11-2 with TRBJ2-7; 7 bases are shared with TRBD2. There are 15 residues in the CDR3. Germline trimming cut 0 bases from V and 3 bases from J; bases unmatched to any gene: 5. Germline V lookup: CDR1 SGHAT, CDR2 FQNNGV. The CDR3 spells CASSLEARESYEQYF. The DNA for the CDR3 is TGTGCCAGCAGCTTAGAAGCGCGGGAGAGCTACGAGCAGTACTTC. Full variable domain (remainder filled in from reference TRBV11-2 and TRBJ2-7): EAGVAQSPRYKIIEKRQSVAFWCNPISGHATLYWYQQILGQGPKLLIQFQNNGVVDDSQLPKDRFSAERLKGVDSTLKIQPAKLEDSAVYLCASSLEARESYEQYFGPGTRLTVT.

The rearrangement joins TRBV2 to TRBJ2-1, with D perhaps TRBD1 or TRBD2 (5 bases each). The CDR3 is made up of 17 amino acids. Germline CDR1 and CDR2: SNHLY and FYNNEI. With 10 bases removed from V and 3 bases from J, the gap between germline ends came to 25 bases. The CDR3 loop reads CATPPGPNQIDYNEQFF. The CDR3 DNA sequence: TGTGCCACCCCCCCGGGACCAAACCAGATAGACTACAATGAGCAGTTCTTC.

The chain combines TRBV28 with TRBJ1-1; TRBD1 might be the D (5 bases). The CDR3 extends over 14 amino acids. The germline V and J ends were trimmed by 4 bases and 3 bases, with 12 bases remaining between them. The V gene's germline CDR1 is MDHEN and CDR2 SYDVKM. CDR3 region: CASSWSGLDTEAFF. The CDR3 nucleotides read TGTGCCAGCAGTTGGTCAGGGTTGGACACTGAAGCTTTCTTT.

The rearrangement joins TRBV27 to TRBJ2-3; no firm D call. Germline assignment: CDR1 MNHEY and CDR2 SMNVEV (reference sequence). The CDR3 loop spans 13 amino acids. Trimming took off 2 bases at V and 4 bases at J, with 7 bases between the two ends. The CDR3 region is CASSLIGADTQYF. CDR3 DNA: TGTGCCAGCAGTTTAATCGGTGCAGATACGCAGTATTTT.

The V call is TRBV5-6, the J call TRBJ2-7; no clear D gene. Germline assignment: CDR1 SGHDT and CDR2 YYEEEE. V lost 3 bases to trimming and J lost 2 bases, with 12 bases between them. The length of the CDR3 is 14 residues. CDR3 protein: CASSSGRVPYEQYF. DNA for the CDR3: TGTGCCAGCAGCTCTGGACGGGTCCCCTACGAGCAGTACTTC.

The chain has TRBV10-1 and TRBJ2-1, with 12 bases matching TRBD2. The CDR3 runs to 15 residues. V dropped 3 bases and J dropped 7; count of bases not matched to a gene: 4. CDR1 is WNHNN and CDR2 is SYGVQD in the germline V gene (reference sequence). CDR3 sequence: CASSDRLAGANEQFF. The CDR3 nucleotides read TGCGCCAGCAGTGATAGACTAGCGGGAGCGAATGAGCAGTTCTTC.

This sequence joins TRBV27 and TRBJ2-7; a possible D gene is TRBD1 (5 bases). CDR1 MNHEY and CDR2 SMNVEV come from the germline V gene (reference sequence). This CDR3 region has 16 residues. Trimming took 0 bases from V and 4 from J, leaving 16 bases between them. The CDR3 region is CASSLSSGAGIYEQYF. The DNA for the CDR3 is TGTGCCAGCAGTTTATCGTCTGGGGCAGGGATATACGAGCAGTACTTC.

This clone came up once. The V gene is TRBV28, the J gene TRBJ1-1; TRBD1 aligns across 7 bases. V dropped 3 bases and J dropped 3; count of bases not matched to a gene: 4. Germline V lookup: CDR1 MDHEN, CDR2 SYDVKM. The CDR3 length is 14 residues. In nucleotides, the CDR3 is TGTGCCAGCAGTTTGGGCAGGGGGTACACTGAAGCTTTCTTT. Translated, it gives CASSLGRGYTEAFF.

In its sample, this clone was seen once. The gene calls are TRBV28 and TRBJ1-5; a weak D match, TRBD1 (5 bases). Germline V CDR1 and CDR2: MDHEN, SYDVKM. This CDR3 contains 15 residues. With 6 bases removed from V and 5 bases from J, the gap between germline ends came to 17 bases. CDR3 sequence: CASRGQGAGYQPQHF. The CDR3 nucleotides read TGTGCCAGCAGAGGGCAAGGGGCCGGGTATCAGCCCCAGCATTTT.

The rearrangement uses TRBV29-1 and TRBJ2-7; D gene ambiguous. CDR1 and CDR2 (germline): SQVTM, ANQGSEA. The CDR3 loop spans 12 amino acids. Trimming left V 7 bases short and J 6 bases short, with 16 bases between. The CDR3 DNA reads as TGCAGCGCCCTAGGTAATCAGTTCGAGCAGTACTTC. Encoded protein: CSALGNQFEQYF.

The chain recombines TRBV19 with TRBJ2-7; TRBD2 aligns across 9 bases. After removal of 10 bases from V and 5 bases from J, the junction contained 9 bases not matched to a gene. The CDR3 covers 13 residues. Per the germline V gene, CDR1 is LNHDA and CDR2 is SQIVND (reference sequence). The CDR3: CANSGRLSHEQYF. In nucleotides, the CDR3 is TGTGCCAATAGCGGGAGATTATCCCACGAGCAGTACTTC.